Shown below are 31 T cell receptor beta chains from a single sample sequenced in a study of blood T cell repertoires in COVID-19. TCRdb keeps only in-frame clones here, not all; method: immunoSEQ multiplex PCR. The sample includes around 250,000 clones, over 75% of them seen just once. Sequenced input: peripheral blood. These receptor sequences come from a man between 50 and 59 years old with active or convalescent COVID-19.

J is TRBJ1-1 and V is TRBV6-6; 9 bases are a match to TRBD1. The germline CDR1 and CDR2 sequences are MNHNY and SVGAGI (reference sequence). J lost 2 bases, V lost 6 bases, and 4 bases had no gene match. The CDR3 spans 14 residues. The CDR3 is CASSGGQGNTEAFF. DNA of the CDR3: TGTGCCAGCAGCGGGGGACAGGGCAACACTGAAGCTTTCTTT.

The chain couples TRBV4-2 to TRBJ1-6, with TRBD1 as a possible D gene (5 bases). Deletions cut 0 bases from V and 8 bases from J, with 14 bases between. CDR1 is LGHNA, CDR2 YNFKEQ, per germline. The CDR3 spans 16 residues. In DNA form, the CDR3 reads TGTGCCAGCAGCCAAGAGGCTTCCAGGGAATATTCACCCCTCCACTTT. Translated, it gives CASSQEASREYSPLHF.

This chain uses TRBV9 with TRBJ2-2; D not certain. This CDR3 region has 12 residues. Germline-derived CDR1 and CDR2 are SGDLS and YYNGEE. Trimming took 1 base from V and 5 from J, leaving 3 bases between them. The CDR3 is CASSVQTGELFF. For the CDR3, the DNA is TGTGCCAGCAGCGTACAGACCGGGGAGCTGTTTTTT.

The gene calls are TRBV14 and TRBJ2-2; 7 nucleotides align to TRBD2. Losses at the gene ends were 4 bases for V and 5 bases for J; bases not matched to a gene: 7. Germline CDR1 reads SGHDN; CDR2 reads FVKESK. The CDR3 totals 15 residues. CDR3 sequence: CASSRYGGGTGELFF. The CDR3 nucleotides are TGTGCCAGCAGCCGTTACGGCGGGGGTACCGGGGAGCTGTTTTTT.

V usage is TRBV15 and J usage is TRBJ1-3; 12 bases agree with TRBD1. This CDR3 contains 17 residues. V lost 3 bases to trimming and J lost 0 bases; unmatched junction nucleotides: 3. Germline V gene lookup returns CDR1 LNHNV and CDR2 YYDKDF (reference sequence). CDR3 nucleotide sequence: TGTGCCACCAGCAGCGGGACAGGGGGCCTCTCTGGAAACACCATATATTTT. Its protein product is CATSSGTGGLSGNTIYF.

The chain uses TRBV2 and TRBJ2-7, with 7 bases fitting TRBD1. Germline V gene sequence: CDR1 SNHLY, CDR2 FYNNEI. With V trimmed by 7 bases and J by 2 bases, 5 bases remained unmatched. This CDR3 is built from 13 residues. CDR3 nucleotide sequence: TGTGCCAGCAACAGGGGTCCTACCTACGAGCAGTACTTC. It encodes CASNRGPTYEQYF.

This clone was counted a single time. The chain joins TRBV7-9 to TRBJ1-1; 8 bases align to TRBD1. This CDR3 has 16 amino acids. V trimming: 5 bases; J trimming: 3 bases; junction bases outside the gene matches: 11. Germline-derived CDR1 and CDR2 are SEHNR and FQNEAQ (reference sequence). The CDR3 region has the DNA TGTGCCAGCAGCGGTAACCCAGGGGGCGAGGACACTGAAGCTTTCTTT. It is translated as CASSGNPGGEDTEAFF.

V and J are TRBV2 and TRBJ2-7, with TRBD1 matching over 8 bases. Germline V gene sequence: CDR1 SNHLY, CDR2 FYNNEI. CDR3 length equals 13 residues. V lost 7 bases, J lost 4 bases, and 6 bases stayed unmatched. The CDR3 reads CASTGQGIYEQYF. The CDR3 DNA sequence: TGTGCCAGCACAGGACAGGGTATTTACGAGCAGTACTTC.

The chain is built from TRBV18 and TRBJ2-7; D is unresolved. Trimming took off 3 bases at V and 2 bases at J, with 14 bases between the two ends. The CDR3 extends over 15 amino acids. Per germline, CDR1 KGHSH and CDR2 LQKENI. CDR3 region: CASSPPTSLAYEQYF. CDR3 DNA: TGTGCCAGCTCACCGCCGACAAGTTTGGCCTACGAGCAGTACTTC.

This chain uses TRBV10-3 with TRBJ2-7; 9 bases align to TRBD2. Germline loops: CDR1 ENHRY, CDR2 SYGVKD. This CDR3 has 15 residues. V was clipped by 4 bases and J by 0 bases; unmatched bases: 4. Written as DNA, the CDR3 is TGTGCCATCAGTGGGGCTAGCGGGGACTCCTACGAGCAGTACTTC. It translates to CAISGASGDSYEQYF.

CDR3 loop: CASSEAAGLNQPQHF. CDR3 DNA: TGTGCCAGCAGTGAAGCGGCGGGGCTGAATCAGCCCCAGCATTTT. V is TRBV6-1 and J is TRBJ1-5; possibly TRBD1 for D (5 bases). Germline V gene sequence: CDR1 MNHNS, CDR2 SASEGT. V lost 0 bases to trimming and J lost 4 bases, with 10 bases between them. The CDR3 has 15 amino acids.

The V gene is TRBV12-5, the J gene TRBJ2-7; D may be TRBD1 (7 bases). The CDR3 covers 14 residues. Germline V CDR1 and CDR2: LGHNT, FRNRAP. Trimming removed 4 bases at V and 0 bases at J, with 10 bases between. The CDR3 sequence is CASGWGDSSYEQYF. For the CDR3, the DNA is TGTGCTAGTGGTTGGGGGGACAGCTCCTACGAGCAGTACTTC.

This chain joins TRBV19 and TRBJ2-1, with 7 bases lining up with TRBD2. V trimming: 3 bases; J trimming: 8 bases; junction bases outside the gene matches: 7. Germline CDR1 and CDR2: LNHDA and SQIVND (reference sequence). The CDR3 sequence is 14 residues long. CDR3 loop: CASSIAGVRDEQFF. The CDR3 nucleotides read TGTGCCAGTAGTATTGCGGGGGTTCGGGATGAGCAGTTCTTC.

The chain links TRBV21-1 to TRBJ2-3; TRBD1 is the table's D call and was not checked against the DNA. TRBV21-1 is given as a pseudogene. The CDR3 spans 16 residues. The CDR3 DNA reads as TGTGCCAGCAGCAAGGGGCCGGAAAGATACACAGATACGCAGTATTTT. Protein: CASSKGPERYTDTQYF.

The rearrangement joins TRBV7-9 to TRBJ2-1; 8 bases line up with TRBD1. The CDR3 sequence is 17 residues long. Germline CDR1 is SEHNR and CDR2 is FQNEAQ (reference sequence). With 4 bases clipped from V and 2 bases from J, the junction kept 10 bases outside the gene matches. The CDR3: CASSSHEGQGTYNEQFF. The CDR3 DNA follows: TGTGCCAGCAGCTCCCATGAAGGACAGGGTACCTACAATGAGCAGTTCTTC.

V is TRBV27 and J is TRBJ2-7, with no clear D. Germline CDR1 and CDR2: MNHEY and SMNVEV (reference sequence). With 3 bases removed from V and 3 bases from J, the gap between germline ends came to 9 bases. CDR3 length: 13 amino acids. The CDR3 region has the DNA TGTGCCAGCAGTTTTACCGGCGGCTACGAGCAGTACTTC. This codes for CASSFTGGYEQYF.

The V and J genes are TRBV27 and TRBJ1-6; 7 bases are a match to TRBD1. The germline CDR1 and CDR2 sequences are MNHEY and SMNVEV (reference sequence). CDR3 length: 16 amino acids. With 6 bases clipped from V and 5 bases from J, the junction kept 10 bases outside the gene matches. The CDR3, as DNA: TGTGCCAGCAGCTCCTGGGTGACAGGGAATAATTCACCCCTCCACTTT. This gives the protein CASSSWVTGNNSPLHF.

V gene TRBV18 combines with J gene TRBJ2-7, with 9 bases lining up with TRBD2. This CDR3 comprises 15 residues. Germline V gives CDR1 KGHSH, CDR2 LQKENI. The ends lost 4 bases at V and 3 bases at J; junction bases unmatched: 7. CDR3 in DNA: TGTGCCAGCTCACAGCTAGCGGGGCCCAGCTACGAGCAGTACTTC. This sequence encodes CASSQLAGPSYEQYF. The whole variable domain, remainder taken from reference TRBV18 and TRBJ2-7, is NAGVMQNPRHLVRRRGQEARLRCSPMKGHSHVYWYRQLPEEGLKFMVYLQKENIIDESGMPKERFSAEFPKEGPSILRIQQVVRGDSAAYFCASSQLAGPSYEQYFGPGTRLTVT.

The chain employs TRBV18 and TRBJ1-6, with 7 bases fitting TRBD1. The V segment lost 6 bases and the J segment 9 bases; nucleotides outside the gene matches: 14. This CDR3 contains 16 residues. Germline V lookup: CDR1 KGHSH, CDR2 LQKENI. DNA of the CDR3: TGTGCCAGCTCGAGTAATCCCGGGACAGTTGTTTCACCCCTCCACTTT. Its translation: CASSSNPGTVVSPLHF.

This chain's CDR3 is CAARTSPSETQYF. The CDR3, as DNA: TGTGCCGCTAGAACTAGTCCCTCAGAGACCCAGTACTTC. The chain recombines TRBV10-3 with TRBJ2-5; D is possibly TRBD2 (5 bases). V was cut by 11 bases and J by 4 bases, with 17 bases left in between. The CDR3 sequence is 13 residues long. The germline V gene encodes CDR1 ENHRY and CDR2 SYGVKD.

The J gene is TRBJ1-2, the V gene TRBV14; the D is unclear. This CDR3 is built from 16 residues. V shed 0 bases and J shed 4 bases, with 15 bases lying between them. CDR1 and CDR2 from the germline V gene are SGHDN and FVKESK. The CDR3 DNA follows: TGTGCCAGCAGCCAAGAAAGGGCAGTGGGAGGCTATGGCTACACCTTC. Amino acids: CASSQERAVGGYGYTF.

This clone was seen a handful of times. This rearrangement joins TRBV5-1 to TRBJ2-5; possible D gene TRBD1, 6 bases. The CDR3 is 16 residues long. The germline V gene encodes CDR1 SGHRS and CDR2 YFSETQ. Trimming left V 5 bases short and J 5 bases short, with 22 bases between. The CDR3 region is CASRSDRTSQGETQYF. The CDR3 bases are TGCGCCAGCAGATCCGACCGGACCTCCCAGGGGGAGACCCAGTACTTC.

The chain joins TRBV5-6 to TRBJ2-2; 10 nucleotides match TRBD2. Germline loops: CDR1 SGHDT, CDR2 YYEEEE. V was clipped by 6 bases and J by 7 bases; unmatched bases: 12. The CDR3 spans 16 residues. The CDR3 DNA reads TGTGCCAGCACCCCGGGACTAGCGCGTTATGACGGGGAGCTGTTTTTT. It codes for CASTPGLARYDGELFF.

V is TRBV29-1 and J is TRBJ1-1; 7 nucleotides agree with TRBD1. The ends lost 4 bases at V and 1 base at J; junction bases unmatched: 6. Germline-derived CDR1 and CDR2 are SQVTM and ANQGSEA. This CDR3 is 14 amino acids long. CDR3 bases: TGCAGCGTTGTGGAAGGGGGCCCGAACACTGAAGCTTTCTTT. Translation: CSVVEGGPNTEAFF.

This clone was recorded once. The chain joins TRBV29-1 to TRBJ2-5; TRBD1 matches at 9 bases. The trim removed 6 bases at V and 6 bases at J, leaving 2 bases unmatched. There are 11 residues in the CDR3. Germline V gene sequence: CDR1 SQVTM, CDR2 ANQGSEA. CDR3 DNA sequence: TGCAGCGTAGGGACAGGGCAGACCCAGTACTTC. Protein sequence: CSVGTGQTQYF.

The sample holds one count of this clone. The chain is built from TRBV28 and TRBJ2-5; D is perhaps TRBD1 (6 bases). The CDR3 runs 16 residues. The V end lost 3 bases, the J end lost 5 bases, and 19 bases lay between the germline ends. Germline V gives CDR1 MDHEN, CDR2 SYDVKM. The DNA for the CDR3 is TGTGCCAGCAGTTTGGGGGTGAATCAGGGGAGCGAGACCCAGTACTTC. Its translation is CASSLGVNQGSETQYF.

Note on this clone: This same CDR3 is encoded by further DNA sequences in the sample. This rearrangement joins TRBV5-6 to TRBJ2-7, with 8 bases fitting TRBD2. This CDR3 is built from 14 residues. Trimming cost V 4 bases and J 4 bases; bases outside gene matches: 7. The V gene's germline CDR1 is SGHDT and CDR2 YYEEEE. CDR3 nucleotide sequence: TGTGCCAGCAGCCCTGGACTAGCTGGGTACGAGCAGTACTTC. This gives the protein CASSPGLAGYEQYF.

The J gene is TRBJ1-4, the V gene TRBV5-6; the match to TRBD1 covers 9 bases. The V segment lost 3 bases and the J segment 8 bases; nucleotides outside the gene matches: 8. Germline V gives CDR1 SGHDT, CDR2 YYEEEE. The CDR3 is 15 residues long. The CDR3 DNA is TGTGCCAGCAGCTCCCTCGGACAGGGGTGGGAAAAACTGTTTTTT. As protein: CASSSLGQGWEKLFF.

The chain carries TRBV7-9 and TRBJ2-4; TRBD2 aligns across 11 bases. Germline V CDR1 and CDR2: SEHNR, FQNEAQ (reference sequence). Unmatched junction bases numbered 6, after V lost 3 bases and J lost 2 bases. The length of the CDR3 is 17 residues. The CDR3 DNA is TGTGCCAGCAGCTTTTTGGGACTAGCGGATTCCAAAAACATTCAGTACTTC. Protein product: CASSFLGLADSKNIQYF.

The V gene is TRBV5-5, the J gene TRBJ1-1; D gene uncertain. The CDR3 sequence is 13 residues long. Germline V gives CDR1 SGHKS, CDR2 YYEKEE (reference sequence). The germline V and J ends were trimmed by 0 bases and 0 bases, with 3 bases remaining between them. The CDR3 DNA reads TGTGCCAGCAGCTTGGGCGTGAACACTGAAGCTTTCTTT. This encodes CASSLGVNTEAFF.

The V gene is TRBV21-1, the J gene TRBJ2-7; TRBD2, as called in the table, went unchecked against the DNA. TRBV21-1 is marked as a pseudogene. This CDR3 comprises 16 residues. CDR3 nucleotide sequence: TGTGCCAGCAGCAAAGAGGCGACTAGCCTCTCCTACGAGCAGTACTTC. Its translation is CASSKEATSLSYEQYF.